This T cell receptor (beta chain) was captured by sequencing in a study of blood T cell repertoires in COVID-19 (dated by TCRdb to the early 2020s). Regarding the study in general: Collaborator samples came from the United States, Italy and Spain and covered acute and convalescent phases of COVID-19. The prospective study material was composed of cDNA or gDNA derived from T cells, B-cell-depleted T cells, or PBMCs. The dataset comprised deeply sampled blood TCRbeta repertoires from subjects exposed to, actively infected with, or recovered from COVID-19. The repertoires were made available in a free public database intended to serve as a resource for research on the immune response to SARS-CoV-2. Samples came from the ongoing ImmuneRACE study (first 160 participants) plus 1,254 subjects from 6 global collaborators. Nearly every sample came with metadata listing a de-identified subject ID, COVID-19 status, age in years and sex. Where available, HLA class I and class II types were taken from metadata supplied by the sample provider and were not determined by assay-based typing.

From its cysteine to its phenylalanine, the CDR3 spans 15 amino acids. Kept here is only the CDR3 DNA, which spans 45 bases and is read in frame from base 1. V drops 3 bases and J drops 3 bases, leaving 14 bases in between. The germline V gene gives CDR1 as WSHSY and CDR2 as SAAADI. At one collaborating source in Seattle, patients were enrolled during active infection and were followed longitudinally through the course of disease. Whole blood was collected in K2EDTA tubes by collaborating institutions according to the institutions' own protocols. Collaborator samples were shipped for TCRbeta analysis as frozen whole blood, isolated PBMCs, or DNA extracted from either sample type. The immunoSEQ Assay, a bias-controlled multiplex PCR, was used to amplify TCRbeta CDR3 regions from genomic DNA. Turning to the authors' computational methods: Within the assay, amplification of reference gene primers was used to estimate how many nucleated cells each sample contained. To quantify the absolute abundance of each unique TCRbeta CDR3 rearrangement, sequence reads were collapsed and filtered. For each sample, productive Simpson clonality was calculated by taking the square root of Simpson's diversity index across productive rearrangements. As stored in TCRdb, this immuneACCESS dataset retains in-frame rearrangements with V and J assigned. A fraction of the clones does not appear; measured against another copy, unresolved V genes explain less than half of the discrepancy, and the remainder lacks a known reason. The V and J calls and the clone size are those of that table, but D and trimming were determined from the DNA. The sample table contains about 160,000 clones; only one count was recorded for 70% to 90% of them. The ten largest clones represent roughly 8% of the sample.

On this clone itself: The target of this receptor is not known. No base quality values were provided; no much bigger clone lies one nucleotide off.

General findings and caveats noted by the study authors: The amount of clinical and demographic metadata varied by source and participant and was provided uncurated.

Sequenced input: peripheral blood. The rearrangement joined TRBV10-2 to TRBJ1-1, with the D segment identity uncertain. The clonotype originates from a woman aged 55-69 years with COVID-19, enrolled during active disease. The DNA sequence follows: TGCGCCAGCAGTGACCCTTTGGGAGGGCACACTGAAGCTTTCTTT. Its translation is CASSDPLGGHTEAFF.